Listed below are T cell receptor beta chains from one sample, sequenced in a study of spatial heterogeneity in lung cancer. TCRdb independently ran MiXCR on the 5' RACE reads; one entry per CDR3 protein. The repertoire holds about 82,000 distinct CDR3 sequences, roughly 12% seen once, with under 5.5% in the top ten. The material was PBMCs, obtained at surgery. Receptors originate from a male donor with early-stage non-small cell lung cancer. CDR3s include the opening cysteine and the closing phenylalanine or tryptophan. Each record gives: clone size, D gene, V gene, J gene, CDR3 length, CDR3 DNA, CDR3 protein. A D gene is named only where the DNA matches it firmly. Clone size is given for some rows only: seen once, a few or many times, or a class if the clone is expanded.

>once|TRBD2|TRBV6-2/TRBV6-3|TRBJ2-2|16
TGTGCCAGCAGCTCACCCCCCCGGGGGGGCACCGGGGAGCTGTTTTTT
CASSSPPRGGTGELFF
>NA|TRBD1|TRBV29-1|TRBJ2-7|13
TGCAGCGCTACGGACAGGAGCTCCTACGAGCAGTACTTC
CSATDRSSYEQYF
>NA|TRBD2|TRBV6-6|TRBJ2-3|16
TGTGCCAGCAACTGGAGGACTAGCCTAAGGGGAGATACGCAGTATTTT
CASNWRTSLRGDTQYF
>NA|TRBD1|TRBV29-1|TRBJ2-5|13
TGCAGCGCAAGGACAGGGGGTCAAGAGACCCAGTACTTC
CSARTGGQETQYF
>NA|TRBD2|TRBV2|TRBJ2-7|15
TGTGCCGGGACTAGCGGGAGGGACCTGGCCTACGAGCAGTACTTC
CAGTSGRDLAYEQYF
>many|TRBD1|TRBV5-1|TRBJ1-1|14
TGCGCCAGCAGTATCTGGGACAGGAACACTGAAGCTTTCTTT
CASSIWDRNTEAFF
>few|NA|TRBV7-2|TRBJ1-4|16
TGTGCCAGCAGCCCTTCGACAGCTTTAACTAATGAAAAACTGTTTTTT
CASSPSTALTNEKLFF
>few|NA|TRBV5-1|TRBJ1-1|14
TGCGCCAGCAGCTTATCCGGGACGAGAACTGAAGCTTTCTTT
CASSLSGTRTEAFF
>NA|NA|TRBV11-2|TRBJ2-5|14
TGTGCCAGCAGCTCTGACGAGTACCAAGAGACCCAGTACTTC
CASSSDEYQETQYF
>NA|TRBD1|TRBV29-1|TRBJ2-1|13
TGCAGCGTGCAGGGGGTAGTATACAATGAGCAGTTCTTC
CSVQGVVYNEQFF
>NA|NA|TRBV5-5|TRBJ2-3|16
TGTGCCAGCAGCTTGCCAAAGACTACTAGCACAGATACGCAGTATTTT
CASSLPKTTSTDTQYF
>NA|NA|TRBV12-3/TRBV12-4|TRBJ2-1|15
TGTGCCAGCAGTTCGGGGGCCGCCCGGCAGGCTGAGCAGTTCTTC
CASSSGAARQAEQFF